Presented here are 14 T cell receptor beta chains from one specimen sequenced in a study of control samples from healthy donors and cancer patients. Measured with immunoSEQ multiplex PCR; TCRdb has only the in-frame clones, and not every one. Among 75,000 to 90,000 clones, approximately 90% were seen once, and the ten largest hold more than 7%. The sequenced sample consisted of blood. These receptors were collected from a man in his forties or fifties in good health.

This chain links TRBV12-3 or TRBV12-4 with TRBJ1-2; unclear D gene. The CDR3 runs 13 residues. Trimming removed 0 bases at V and 1 base at J, with 3 bases between. The CDR3 nucleotides are TGTGCCAGCAGTTTAGCGGGTAACTATGGCTACACCTTC. This encodes CASSLAGNYGYTF.

The count of this clone is one. This same CDR3 is encoded by further DNA sequences in the sample. V usage is TRBV5-6 and J usage is TRBJ2-5; D gene ambiguous. The CDR3 has 13 amino acids. Per germline, CDR1 SGHDT and CDR2 YYEEEE. V lost 0 bases and J lost 4, with 7 bases in between. The CDR3 DNA follows: TGTGCCAGCAGCTTGGCCGGAGCAGAGACCCAGTACTTC. It codes for CASSLAGAETQYF.

The rearrangement links TRBV20-1 to TRBJ1-2; 7 positions match TRBD1. Germline V lookup: CDR1 DFQATT, CDR2 SNEGSKA (reference sequence). This CDR3 is built from 10 residues. J was trimmed by 13 bases and V by 6 bases; bases with no gene match: 8. CDR3 amino acids: CSAHRGRVTF. As DNA, the CDR3 is TGCAGTGCGCACAGGGGTCGGGTCACCTTC.

CDR3 region: CASSESGGNQPQHF. CDR3 bases: TGTGCCAGCAGTGAATCGGGTGGCAATCAGCCCCAGCATTTT. The V call is TRBV6-1, the J call TRBJ1-5; D not certain. Germline-derived CDR1 and CDR2 are MNHNS and SASEGT. V was clipped by 2 bases and J by 2 bases, with 7 bases between them. The CDR3 length is 14 residues.

The chain employs TRBV6-5 and TRBJ2-2; 10 bases line up with TRBD2. Trimming cost V 6 bases and J 4 bases; bases outside gene matches: 5. This CDR3 spans 15 amino acids. The V gene's germline CDR1 is MNHEY and CDR2 SVGAGI. The CDR3 region is CASRLAGGGTGELFF. For the CDR3, the DNA is TGTGCCAGCAGATTAGCGGGGGGTGGCACCGGGGAGCTGTTTTTT.

The genes are TRBV6-5 and TRBJ1-5, with TRBD1 identical over 9 bases. From germline, CDR1 is MNHEY and CDR2 SVGAGI. The ends lost 7 bases at V and 4 bases at J; junction bases unmatched: 5. The CDR3 totals 14 residues. The CDR3 spells CASKPGTGNQPQHF. Written as DNA, the CDR3 is TGTGCCAGCAAGCCGGGGACAGGGAATCAGCCCCAGCATTTT.

This rearrangement joins TRBV6-2 or TRBV6-3 to TRBJ1-5, with D perhaps TRBD1 (5 bases). Germline values: CDR1 MNHEY, CDR2 SVGEGT. Trimming pared 2 bases from V and 7 bases from J, leaving 12 bases between. The CDR3 loop spans 14 amino acids. The DNA for the CDR3 is TGTGCCAGCAGTTACCCTCCAGGGACCCAGCCCCAGCATTTT. Its translation is CASSYPPGTQPQHF.

The genes are TRBV15 and TRBJ2-3; D perhaps matches TRBD1 (6 bases). Looked up from germline, CDR1 is LNHNV and CDR2 is YYDKDF (reference sequence). V was pared by 1 base and J by 2 bases, with 13 bases between. The CDR3 extends over 16 amino acids. The CDR3 sequence is CATSRGTGQVTDTQYF. CDR3 coding DNA: TGTGCCACCAGCAGAGGGACGGGACAAGTCACAGATACGCAGTATTTT.

This clone was counted between two and nine times. V and J are TRBV29-1 and TRBJ1-1; the D is unclear. Trimming took 7 bases from V and 2 from J, leaving 11 bases between them. The CDR3 extends over 12 amino acids. Germline V gene data show CDR1 as SQVTM and CDR2 as ANQGSEA. CDR3: CSAGTTNTEAFF. The CDR3 region has the DNA TGCAGCGCGGGTACGACTAACACTGAAGCTTTCTTT.

This sequence joins TRBV11-2 and TRBJ2-5, with D possibly TRBD1 on 6 matching bases. In germline, CDR1 is SGHAT, CDR2 FQNNGV. The V end was cut by 5 bases, the J end by 5 bases, with 21 bases between. The CDR3 spans 16 residues. The CDR3 region has the DNA TGTGCCAGCAGCCCTCGTTCGTCAGGGGTCTTGGAGACCCAGTACTTC. This gives the protein CASSPRSSGVLETQYF.

V gene TRBV2 combines with J gene TRBJ2-1; a weak D match, TRBD1 (6 bases). Looked up from germline, CDR1 is SNHLY and CDR2 is FYNNEI. V lost 5 bases and J lost 1, with 15 bases in between. CDR3 length equals 16 residues. The chain's CDR3 is CASSLDRQLSYNEQFF. As DNA, the CDR3 is TGTGCCAGCAGTTTAGACAGGCAATTATCCTACAATGAGCAGTTCTTC.

There are a few counts of this clone. The genes are TRBV13 and TRBJ2-3; D is possibly TRBD1 (6 bases). The CDR3 is 13 amino acids. V lost 5 bases, J lost 5 bases, and 11 bases lay in between. The germline gives CDR1 PRHDT, CDR2 FYEKMQ (reference sequence). CDR3 in amino acids: CASSATDRDTQYF. For the CDR3, the DNA is TGTGCCAGCAGCGCAACGGACAGAGATACGCAGTATTTT.

V usage is TRBV19 and J usage is TRBJ1-5, with TRBD1 matching 7 bases. V lost 9 bases to trimming and J lost 3 bases; unmatched junction nucleotides: 11. Germline V CDR1 and CDR2: LNHDA, SQIVND (reference sequence). The length of the CDR3 is 15 residues. The CDR3, as DNA: TGTGCCAGCAGACTAGACAGGGCCTTCAATCAGCCCCAGCATTTT. It specifies CASRLDRAFNQPQHF.

The V and J genes are TRBV6-5 and TRBJ2-7, with D perhaps matching TRBD1 (6 bases). With 6 bases removed from V and 2 bases from J, the gap between germline ends came to 14 bases. The germline gives CDR1 MNHEY, CDR2 SVGAGI. The CDR3 totals 14 residues. This chain's CDR3 is CASRFRDTPYEQYF. Here the CDR3 DNA reads TGTGCCAGCAGATTTCGGGACACTCCCTACGAGCAGTACTTC.